The sequence of this T cell receptor (beta chain) was determined in a study of T-cell reconstitution after alpha-beta-depleted transplantation in children. Study-wide points: By one year post-transplant, T-cell counts and diversity largely arose from T cells that were newly produced. Some patients owed their high day-60 TCRbeta diversity to surviving recipient T cells and thymic progenitors. Where alpha-beta T cells came from about two months after transplant was reportedly several hundred expanded graft clones.

Comments on this clonotype: The antigen remains unidentified.

Researchers prepared the TCRbeta library using unique molecular identifiers, the study reports. MiXCR was run by TCRdb on the PCR reads, yielding one entry per CDR3 protein. The sample shows about 980,000 distinct CDR3 sequences, less than 30% of them seen only once. Looked up from germline, CDR1 is MDHEN and CDR2 is SYDVKM. With 5 bases clipped from V and 8 bases from J, the junction kept 8 bases outside the gene matches. The CDR3 is 13 residues long. The source of this sequence is a boy under two years old who had a stem cell transplant for SCID, so the T cells may come from the graft donor. Here the sequenced sample was PBMCs, mostly from graft donor cells, taken 360 days after TCRalphabeta/CD19-depleted stem cell transplant. The chain recombines TRBV28 with TRBJ1-2; 7 bases agree with TRBD1. The CDR3 protein is CASSPDRVDGYTF. The CDR3 nucleotides are TGTGCCAGCAGTCCAGACAGGGTGGACGGCTACACCTTC.